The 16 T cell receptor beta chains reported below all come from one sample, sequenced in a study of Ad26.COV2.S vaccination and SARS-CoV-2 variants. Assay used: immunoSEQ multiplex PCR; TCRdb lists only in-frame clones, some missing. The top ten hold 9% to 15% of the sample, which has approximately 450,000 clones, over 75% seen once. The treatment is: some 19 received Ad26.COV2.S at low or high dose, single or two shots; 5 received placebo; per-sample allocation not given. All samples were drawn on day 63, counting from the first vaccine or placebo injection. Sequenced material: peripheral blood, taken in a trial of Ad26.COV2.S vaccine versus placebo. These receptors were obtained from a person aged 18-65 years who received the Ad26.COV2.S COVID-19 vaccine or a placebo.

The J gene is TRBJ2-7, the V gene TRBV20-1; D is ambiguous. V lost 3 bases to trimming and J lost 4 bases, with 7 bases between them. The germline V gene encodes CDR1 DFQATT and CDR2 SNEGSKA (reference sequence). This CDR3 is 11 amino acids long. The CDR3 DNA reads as TGCAGTGCTAGGTTCTTTTACGAGCAGTACTTC. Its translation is CSARFFYEQYF.

CDR3 coding DNA: TGTGCCAGCAGTTACGAAGAGCTTAGCTCCTACGAGCAGTACTTC. It encodes CASSYEELSSYEQYF. This chain uses TRBV6-2 or TRBV6-3 with TRBJ2-7; D is ambiguous. Germline loops: CDR1 MNHEY, CDR2 SVGEGT. Trimming removed 2 bases at V and 0 bases at J, with 11 bases between. CDR3 length: 15 residues.

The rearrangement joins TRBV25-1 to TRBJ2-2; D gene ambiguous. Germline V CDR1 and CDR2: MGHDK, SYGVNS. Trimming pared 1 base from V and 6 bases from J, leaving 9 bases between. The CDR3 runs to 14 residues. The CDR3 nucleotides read TGTGCCAGCAGTGAATGGAAATCCGCCGGGGAGCTGTTTTTT. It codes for CASSEWKSAGELFF.

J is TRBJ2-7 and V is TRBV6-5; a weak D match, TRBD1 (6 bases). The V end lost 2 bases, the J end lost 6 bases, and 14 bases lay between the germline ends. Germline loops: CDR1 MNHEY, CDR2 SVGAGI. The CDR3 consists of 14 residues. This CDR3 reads CASSYQGQYREQYF. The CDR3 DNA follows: TGTGCCAGCAGTTACCAAGGACAGTATCGCGAGCAGTACTTC.

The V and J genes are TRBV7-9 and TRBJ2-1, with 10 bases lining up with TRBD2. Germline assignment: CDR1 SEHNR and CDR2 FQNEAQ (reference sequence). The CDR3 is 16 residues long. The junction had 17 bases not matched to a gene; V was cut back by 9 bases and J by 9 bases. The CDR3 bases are TGTGCCAGTTCCCTAGGGGGCCAGCGGGAGGGAGGTGAGCAGTTCTTC. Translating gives CASSLGGQREGGEQFF.

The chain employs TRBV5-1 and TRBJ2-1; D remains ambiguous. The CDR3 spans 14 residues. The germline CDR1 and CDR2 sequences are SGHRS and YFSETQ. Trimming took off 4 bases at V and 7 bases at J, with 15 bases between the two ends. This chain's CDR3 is CASSLPGWENEQFF. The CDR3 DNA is TGCGCCAGCAGCCTGCCAGGATGGGAAAATGAGCAGTTCTTC.

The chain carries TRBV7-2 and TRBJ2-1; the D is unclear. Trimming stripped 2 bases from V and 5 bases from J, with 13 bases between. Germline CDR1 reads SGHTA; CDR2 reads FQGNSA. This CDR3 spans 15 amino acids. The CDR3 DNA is TGTGCCAGCAGCTTATTCGGGTGGCGAGACAATGAGCAGTTCTTC. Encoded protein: CASSLFGWRDNEQFF.

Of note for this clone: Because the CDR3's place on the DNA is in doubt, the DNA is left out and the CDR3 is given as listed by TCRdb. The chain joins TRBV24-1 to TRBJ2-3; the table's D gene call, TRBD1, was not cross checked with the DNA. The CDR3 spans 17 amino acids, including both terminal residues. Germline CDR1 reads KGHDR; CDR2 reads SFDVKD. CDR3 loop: CATSDSGQGARTDTQYF.

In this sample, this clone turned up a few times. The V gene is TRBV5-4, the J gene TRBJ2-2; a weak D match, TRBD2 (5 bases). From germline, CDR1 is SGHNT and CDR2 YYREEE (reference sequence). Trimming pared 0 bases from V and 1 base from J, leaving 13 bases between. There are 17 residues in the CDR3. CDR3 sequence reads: CASSLARSGENTGELFF. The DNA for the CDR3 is TGTGCCAGCAGCTTGGCGAGAAGCGGAGAGAACACCGGGGAGCTGTTTTTT.

The CDR3 sequence is CASSLLIHTF. In DNA form, the CDR3 reads TGTGCCAGCAGCCTTCTTATACACACCTTC. This chain joins TRBV12-3 or TRBV12-4 and TRBJ1-2; no clear D gene. The V end lost 6 bases, the J end lost 12 bases, and 11 bases lay between the germline ends. The CDR3 is made up of 10 amino acids.

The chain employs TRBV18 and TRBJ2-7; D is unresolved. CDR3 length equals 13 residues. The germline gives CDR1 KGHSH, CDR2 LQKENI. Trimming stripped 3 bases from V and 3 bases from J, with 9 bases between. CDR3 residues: CASSPAMGYEQYF. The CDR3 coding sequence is TGTGCCAGCTCACCCGCCATGGGCTACGAGCAGTACTTC.

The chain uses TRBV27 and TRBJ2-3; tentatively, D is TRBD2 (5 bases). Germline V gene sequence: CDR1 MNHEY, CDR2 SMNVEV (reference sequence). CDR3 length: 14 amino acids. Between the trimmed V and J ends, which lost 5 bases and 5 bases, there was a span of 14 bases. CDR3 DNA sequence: TGTGCCAGCAGTGTCCGGACTTCCCGAGATACGCAGTATTTT. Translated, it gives CASSVRTSRDTQYF.

The CDR3 is CASMTGGKDGYTF. In DNA, the CDR3 is TGTGCCAGTATGACGGGAGGGAAGGATGGCTACACCTTC. This chain connects TRBV19 to TRBJ1-2; D is unresolved. This CDR3 contains 13 residues. Germline loops: CDR1 LNHDA, CDR2 SQIVND (reference sequence). Trimming took 7 bases from V and 6 from J, leaving 15 bases between them. Complete variable domain (other parts from reference TRBV19 and TRBJ1-2): DGGITQSPKYLFRKEGQNVTLSCEQNLNHDAMYWYRQDPGQGLRLIYYSQIVNDFQKGDIAEGYSVSREKKESFPLTVTSAQKNPTAFYLCASMTGGKDGYTFGSGTRLTVV.

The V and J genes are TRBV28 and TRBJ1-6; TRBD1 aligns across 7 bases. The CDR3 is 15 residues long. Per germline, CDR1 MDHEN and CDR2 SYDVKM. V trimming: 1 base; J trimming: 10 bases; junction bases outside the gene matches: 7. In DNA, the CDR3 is TGTGCCAGCAGTTTATCGGAGACAGGGCACTCACCCCTCCACTTT. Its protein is CASSLSETGHSPLHF. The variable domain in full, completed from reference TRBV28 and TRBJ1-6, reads DVKVTQSSRYLVKRTGEKVFLECVQDMDHENMFWYRQDPGLGLRLIYFSYDVKMKEKGDIPEGYSVSREKKERFSLILESASTNQTSMYLCASSLSETGHSPLHFGNGTRLTVT.

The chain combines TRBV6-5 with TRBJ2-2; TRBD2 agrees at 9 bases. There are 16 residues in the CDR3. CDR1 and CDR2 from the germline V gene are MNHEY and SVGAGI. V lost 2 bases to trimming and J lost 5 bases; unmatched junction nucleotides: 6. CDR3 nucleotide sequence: TGTGCCAGCAGTTACCGTCTTGCGGGAGGGACCGGGGAGCTGTTTTTT. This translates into CASSYRLAGGTGELFF.

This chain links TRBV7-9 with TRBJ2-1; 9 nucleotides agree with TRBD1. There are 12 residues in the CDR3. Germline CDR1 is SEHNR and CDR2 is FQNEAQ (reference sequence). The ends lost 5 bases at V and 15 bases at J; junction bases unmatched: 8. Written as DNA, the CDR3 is TGTGCCAGCAGCCCCGAGGGACAGGGTGGGTTCTTC. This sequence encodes CASSPEGQGGFF.